The 17 T cell receptor beta chains in this list originate from one sample, sequenced in a study of blood T cell repertoires in COVID-19. Here immunoSEQ multiplex PCR was the method, and the copy in TCRdb shows in-frame clones only, minus some. The repertoire has under 250,000 clones, around 84% of them found once; the top ten carry around 3.5%. Material for sequencing was peripheral blood. The source is a woman between 18 and 29 years old with acute or convalescent COVID-19.

This clone was seen at least ten times. The chain is built from TRBV19 and TRBJ1-2, with TRBD1 matching over 7 bases. J was trimmed by 1 base and V by 6 bases; bases with no gene match: 11. The CDR3 consists of 16 residues. Germline V gene data show CDR1 as LNHDA and CDR2 as SQIVND (reference sequence). This chain's CDR3 is CASRTGTAPLNYGYTF. In DNA, the CDR3 is TGTGCCAGTAGGACCGGGACAGCCCCACTTAACTATGGCTACACCTTC.

The chain joins TRBV9 to TRBJ1-1, with 7 bases aligning to TRBD1. The V and J ends lost 3 bases and 1 base, in that order; junction bases with no gene match: 3. Germline-derived CDR1 and CDR2 are SGDLS and YYNGEE. The CDR3 is 14 residues long. The CDR3 region has the DNA TGTGCCAGCAGCGCCCGGACAGGGAACACTGAAGCTTTCTTT. This encodes CASSARTGNTEAFF.

The V and J genes are TRBV19 and TRBJ1-4; 9 bases agree with TRBD1. The V segment lost 4 bases and the J segment 3 bases; nucleotides outside the gene matches: 3. CDR3 size: 15 residues. Germline CDR1 reads LNHDA; CDR2 reads SQIVND (reference sequence). CDR3 nucleotides: TGTGCCAGTAGTACACGGGACAGGGCTAATGAAAAACTGTTTTTT. Protein product: CASSTRDRANEKLFF.

This chain joins TRBV12-3 or TRBV12-4 and TRBJ1-2; 8 bases fit TRBD1. This CDR3 spans 13 amino acids. J lost 4 bases, V lost 5 bases, and 3 bases had no gene match. The CDR3 spells CASSRTGSYGYTF. The CDR3 DNA reads TGTGCCAGCAGTAGGACAGGGTCCTATGGCTACACCTTC.

This clone was detected only once. The V and J genes are TRBV7-9 and TRBJ2-5; D perhaps matches TRBD1 (6 bases). V was cut by 5 bases and J by 2 bases, with 18 bases left in between. CDR1 SEHNR and CDR2 FQNEAQ come from the germline V gene (reference sequence). This CDR3 comprises 16 residues. The CDR3 is CASSQDRTTDQETQYF. CDR3 DNA sequence: TGTGCCAGCAGCCAGGACAGAACCACGGATCAAGAGACCCAGTACTTC.

This rearrangement joins TRBV20-1 to TRBJ2-7, with D perhaps matching TRBD2 (5 bases). CDR1 and CDR2 (germline): DFQATT, SNEGSKA (reference sequence). The CDR3 has 13 residues. The V end was cut by 3 bases, the J end by 3 bases, with 12 bases between. The CDR3 nucleotides are TGCAGTGCTAGTTTGGGAGCTCTCTACGAGCAGTACTTC. Translation: CSASLGALYEQYF.

The chain links TRBV4-3 to TRBJ2-1, with D hard to call. The CDR3 contains 18 residues. The V end was cut by 0 bases, the J end by 6 bases, with 21 bases between. Germline assignment: CDR1 LGHNA and CDR2 YSLEER. CDR3 protein: CASSQEPPLERSVNEQFF. CDR3 DNA: TGCGCCAGCAGCCAAGAACCCCCCCTAGAACGGTCGGTCAATGAGCAGTTCTTC.

This clone was detected only once. This chain joins TRBV28 and TRBJ2-7; tentatively, D is TRBD1 (6 bases). The V end lost 3 bases, the J end lost 3 bases, and 12 bases lay between the germline ends. CDR1 is MDHEN, CDR2 SYDVKM, per germline. The length of the CDR3 is 14 residues. CDR3 in DNA: TGTGCCAGCAGTTTTGGGGGACATGACTACGAGCAGTACTTC. Amino acid sequence: CASSFGGHDYEQYF.

The chain couples TRBV11-1 to TRBJ2-4; D possibly corresponds to TRBD2 (5 bases). CDR1 SGHAT and CDR2 FQDESV come from the germline V gene (reference sequence). This CDR3 comprises 16 residues. V lost 3 bases and J lost 1, with 13 bases in between. In DNA, the CDR3 is TGTGCCAGCAGCTTTAATGAGGGTGTGGCCAAAAACATTCAGTACTTC. Amino acid sequence: CASSFNEGVAKNIQYF.

This chain links TRBV13 with TRBJ1-1, with D maybe TRBD1 (5 bases). The germline CDR1 and CDR2 sequences are PRHDT and FYEKMQ (reference sequence). This CDR3 region has 14 residues. V was clipped by 5 bases and J by 3 bases, with 13 bases between them. The CDR3 DNA reads TGTGCCAGCAGCCGATACCAGGGTGACACTGAAGCTTTCTTT. Protein sequence: CASSRYQGDTEAFF.

The chain combines TRBV2 with TRBJ2-7; 9 bases map to TRBD1. The V segment lost 4 bases and the J segment 3 bases; nucleotides outside the gene matches: 1. CDR1 SNHLY and CDR2 FYNNEI come from the germline V gene. The CDR3 consists of 13 residues. CDR3 in DNA: TGTGCCAGCAGTGGGGACAGGGTCTACGAGCAGTACTTC. Encoded protein: CASSGDRVYEQYF.

This rearrangement joins TRBV9 to TRBJ2-3, with 9 bases identical to TRBD2. This CDR3 has 16 residues. V was pared by 3 bases and J by 4 bases, with 9 bases of the junction left unmatched. The germline CDR1 and CDR2 sequences are SGDLS and YYNGEE. DNA for the CDR3: TGTGCCAGCAGCGCCAGACTAGCGGCAACCGCAGATACGCAGTATTTT. Residues: CASSARLAATADTQYF.

Only one count was recorded for this clone. The rearrangement uses TRBV19 and TRBJ2-2; D not resolved. Looked up from germline, CDR1 is LNHDA and CDR2 is SQIVND (reference sequence). The CDR3 length is 16 residues. Between the trimmed V and J ends, which lost 10 bases and 5 bases, there was a span of 23 bases. CDR3 region: CAISSHRQALTGELFF. In DNA, the CDR3 is TGTGCCATCTCATCTCATCGGCAGGCGCTAACCGGGGAGCTGTTTTTT.

This clone was detected only once. The conserved phenylalanine or tryptophan is not found at the CDR3 terminus, so this likely reflects a read error. Because the CDR3's place on the DNA is in doubt, the DNA is left out and the CDR3 is given as listed by TCRdb. The V and J genes are TRBV21-1 and TRBJ2-7; the table's D call of TRBD2 was not tested on the DNA. TRBV21-1 corresponds to a pseudogene. The CDR3 is 14 amino acids long, termini counted. CDR3 sequence reads: CASSKGSPREGWHH.

V is TRBV5-5 and J is TRBJ2-1; no firm D call. This CDR3 has 12 residues. The germline CDR1 and CDR2 sequences are SGHKS and YYEKEE (reference sequence). V was pared by 2 bases and J by 4 bases, with 4 bases between. CDR3 region: CASSFEYNEQFF. DNA of the CDR3: TGTGCCAGCAGCTTTGAGTACAATGAGCAGTTCTTC.

This sequence joins TRBV5-5 and TRBJ2-1; 9 bases agree with TRBD1. This CDR3 has 15 amino acids. Germline V CDR1 and CDR2: SGHKS, YYEKEE (reference sequence). Trimming cost V 0 bases and J 3 bases; bases outside gene matches: 1. CDR3 DNA sequence: TGTGCCAGCAGCTTGGACAGGGGGCTCTACAATGAGCAGTTCTTC. Residues: CASSLDRGLYNEQFF.

V gene TRBV5-6 combines with J gene TRBJ2-1; 14 nucleotides match TRBD2. With 4 bases clipped from V and 6 bases from J, the junction kept 6 bases outside the gene matches. The germline CDR1 and CDR2 sequences are SGHDT and YYEEEE. The CDR3 is 16 residues long. The CDR3: CASSPRLAGGSNEQFF. The CDR3 DNA is TGTGCCAGCAGCCCCCGACTAGCGGGAGGGAGCAATGAGCAGTTCTTC.